This T cell receptor beta chain was recorded in a study of blood T cell repertoires in COVID-19. About the research overall: COVID-19 samples from acute and convalescent phases originated in the United States, Italy and Spain. T cells, B-cell-depleted T cells, or PBMCs provided the cDNA or gDNA that served as material.

CDR1 and CDR2 (germline): MNHNS, SASEGT. This CDR3 is 16 amino acids long. Germline trimming cut 0 bases from V and 6 bases from J; bases unmatched to any gene: 5. Authors' processing steps: Estimation of nucleated cell counts was performed using reference gene primer amplification. Only in-frame clones appear in the TCRdb table, and some are missing; sequencing was by immunoSEQ multiplex PCR. V, J and clone size derive from that table, while D and trimming were established from the DNA sequence. The sample has around 160,000 clones; 90% to 95% are singletons. This clonotype originated in a woman aged 60 to 75 with COVID-19, enrolled during active disease. The specimen was peripheral blood. The rearrangement links TRBV6-1 to TRBJ2-2; TRBD1 agrees at 9 bases. CDR3 in amino acids: CASSEAWTGDSGELFF. CDR3 coding DNA: TGTGCCAGCAGTGAAGCTTGGACAGGGGATTCCGGGGAGCTGTTTTTT.